The clone carrying this T cell receptor beta chain turned up a few times. Its antigen remains unknown. Unique molecular identifiers were incorporated during preparation of the TCRbeta library. TCRdb re-analysed the PCR reads in MiXCR, keeping a single row per CDR3 protein. The sample lists hundreds of thousands of distinct CDR3 sequences, approximately 24% occurring once. These data are taken from a study of T-cell reconstitution after alpha-beta-depleted transplantation in children. Study results and limitations: Reports say that about two months after transplant, the alpha-beta T cells came out of several hundred graft clones that had expanded.

This CDR3 spans 12 amino acids. Deletions cut 5 bases from V and 4 bases from J, with 10 bases between. Germline CDR1 DFQATT, CDR2 SNEGSKA (reference sequence). J is TRBJ2-3 and V is TRBV20-1; D not certain. The source material was PBMCs, mostly from graft donor cells, sampled 360 days after TCRalphabeta/CD19-depleted stem cell transplant. The sequence was collected from a female patient between 2 and 10 years old who had a stem cell transplant for congenital amegakaryocytic thrombocytopenia, so the T cells may come from the graft donor. This CDR3 reads CSAGPVADTQYF. The CDR3 bases are TGCAGTGCTGGCCCCGTAGCAGATACGCAGTATTTT.